The clone carrying this T cell receptor beta chain has a count of ten or more. Researchers made TCR beta libraries by using iRepertoire HTBI primers and running Arm-PCR on CDR3 regions. How the authors handled the data: The samples yielded fewer than 75 TRBV and 14 TRBJ segments. TCRdb redid the calling of the multiplex PCR reads with MiXCR, one entry per CDR3 protein. TCRdb, rather than the study authors, made the V and J calls. The data hold around 400,000 distinct CDR3 sequences, with roughly a fifth observed a single time. The source of the sample is a study of regulatory T cells in long-lasting Graves disease. Trimming cost V 7 bases and J 5 bases, with 8 bases left between them. The length of the CDR3 is 12 residues. CDR1 SNHLY and CDR2 FYNNEI come from the germline V gene. The sample's time point: persistent/refractory GD, antithyroid drugs over 5 years with positive TRAb. Following extraction of RNA from PBMCs, that RNA was used to make the TCR library. EDTA tubes received approximately 9 milliliters of drawn peripheral blood.

This chain connects TRBV2 to TRBJ2-2; the D is unclear. The sequenced sample was peripheral blood mononuclear cells (PBMCs), obtained when the disease was refractory, from a patient treated with antithyroid drugs. This clonotype originated in a female donor with Graves disease. The CDR3 reads CASKADTGELFF. The DNA for the CDR3 is TGTGCCAGCAAGGCAGATACCGGGGAGCTGTTTTTT.